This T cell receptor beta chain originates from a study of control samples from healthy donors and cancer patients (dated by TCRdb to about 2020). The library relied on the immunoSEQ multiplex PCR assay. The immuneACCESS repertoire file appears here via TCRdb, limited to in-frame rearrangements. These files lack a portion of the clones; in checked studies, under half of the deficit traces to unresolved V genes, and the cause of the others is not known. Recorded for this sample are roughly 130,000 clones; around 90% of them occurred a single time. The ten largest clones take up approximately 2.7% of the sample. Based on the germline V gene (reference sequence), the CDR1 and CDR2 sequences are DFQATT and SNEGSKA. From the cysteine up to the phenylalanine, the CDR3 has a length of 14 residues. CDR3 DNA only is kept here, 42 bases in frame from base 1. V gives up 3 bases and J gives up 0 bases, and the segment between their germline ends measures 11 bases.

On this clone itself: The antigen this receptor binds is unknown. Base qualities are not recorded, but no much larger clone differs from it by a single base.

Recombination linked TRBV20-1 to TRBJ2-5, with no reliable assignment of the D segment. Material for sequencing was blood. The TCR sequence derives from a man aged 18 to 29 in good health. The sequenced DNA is TGCAGTGCTAGTCGGAACGAGAACCAAGAGACCCAGTACTTC. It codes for CSASRNENQETQYF.